These 8 T cell receptor beta chains originate from one sample sequenced in a study of blood T cell repertoires in COVID-19. The data were produced by immunoSEQ multiplex PCR, yet TCRdb's version contains in-frame clones alone and is incomplete. The sample holds approximately 300,000 clones, more than 90% seen once. The sample was PBMCs or T cells enriched from blood (not recorded which). The source of these receptors is a woman in her 30s who had recovered from COVID-19.

The V gene is TRBV4-3, the J gene TRBJ1-2; D unresolved. Trimming cost V 0 bases and J 4 bases, with 12 bases left between them. This CDR3 has 15 amino acids. Germline V lookup: CDR1 LGHNA, CDR2 YSLEER. For the CDR3, the DNA is TGCGCCAGCAGCCAAGAATCCGGAGTGGGCTATGGCTACACCTTC. Translated, it gives CASSQESGVGYGYTF.

The chain links TRBV28 to TRBJ1-2; TRBD1 is a possible D gene (5 bases). The CDR3 totals 14 residues. In germline, CDR1 is MDHEN, CDR2 SYDVKM. V lost 10 bases to trimming and J lost 7 bases, with 22 bases between them. CDR3 region: CAIPKVQGGSGYTF. The CDR3 coding sequence is TGTGCCATCCCCAAGGTGCAGGGTGGATCTGGCTACACCTTC.

This chain joins TRBV9 and TRBJ1-2; possible D gene TRBD1, 6 bases. The ends were cut back, 1 base at V and 2 bases at J, with 18 bases in the middle. Germline CDR1 reads SGDLS; CDR2 reads YYNGEE. The CDR3 has 17 residues. CDR3 sequence: CASSVPRDRTSNYGYTF. The CDR3 coding sequence is TGTGCCAGCAGCGTACCGAGAGACAGGACTTCGAACTATGGCTACACCTTC.

The chain couples TRBV5-4 to TRBJ2-2, with D possibly TRBD2 on 5 matching bases. Germline V lookup: CDR1 SGHNT, CDR2 YYREEE (reference sequence). Trimming took off 4 bases at V and 4 bases at J, with 11 bases between the two ends. The CDR3 extends over 14 amino acids. CDR3 loop: CASSVQAGTGELFF. CDR3 DNA: TGTGCCAGCAGCGTCCAGGCGGGCACCGGGGAGCTGTTTTTT.

The V call is TRBV19, the J call TRBJ2-3; D ambiguous. Germline V gives CDR1 LNHDA, CDR2 SQIVND (reference sequence). The CDR3 is made up of 15 amino acids. Trimming took off 3 bases at V and 2 bases at J, with 12 bases between the two ends. The CDR3 here is CASSINEAPTDTQYF. The DNA for the CDR3 is TGTGCCAGTAGTATTAATGAAGCCCCCACAGATACGCAGTATTTT.

This clone was found once. The chain combines TRBV2 with TRBJ1-6; D ambiguous. Germline V gives CDR1 SNHLY, CDR2 FYNNEI. Trimming cost V 1 base and J 13 bases, with 8 bases left between them. The length of the CDR3 is 12 residues. The CDR3 coding sequence is TGTGCCAGCAGTGAAGGAGCGCGTCCCCTCCACTTT. It encodes CASSEGARPLHF.

This sequence joins TRBV10-1 and TRBJ2-1; TRBD1 matches 9 bases. Unmatched junction bases numbered 20, after V lost 2 bases and J lost 6 bases. This CDR3 has 20 residues. The germline V gene encodes CDR1 WNHNN and CDR2 SYGVQD (reference sequence). Here the CDR3 reads CASSETNRDRAPDYPNEQFF. The CDR3 DNA sequence: TGCGCCAGCAGTGAGACCAACCGGGACAGGGCCCCCGACTATCCCAATGAGCAGTTCTTC.

The chain employs TRBV24-1 and TRBJ2-3; 10 bases match TRBD2. J lost 5 bases, V lost 1 base, and 5 bases had no gene match. Germline-derived CDR1 and CDR2 are KGHDR and SFDVKD. The CDR3 is 16 amino acids. CDR3 amino acids: CATSDLLAGLGDTQYF. Here the CDR3 DNA reads TGTGCCACCAGTGATTTACTAGCGGGATTGGGAGATACGCAGTATTTT.